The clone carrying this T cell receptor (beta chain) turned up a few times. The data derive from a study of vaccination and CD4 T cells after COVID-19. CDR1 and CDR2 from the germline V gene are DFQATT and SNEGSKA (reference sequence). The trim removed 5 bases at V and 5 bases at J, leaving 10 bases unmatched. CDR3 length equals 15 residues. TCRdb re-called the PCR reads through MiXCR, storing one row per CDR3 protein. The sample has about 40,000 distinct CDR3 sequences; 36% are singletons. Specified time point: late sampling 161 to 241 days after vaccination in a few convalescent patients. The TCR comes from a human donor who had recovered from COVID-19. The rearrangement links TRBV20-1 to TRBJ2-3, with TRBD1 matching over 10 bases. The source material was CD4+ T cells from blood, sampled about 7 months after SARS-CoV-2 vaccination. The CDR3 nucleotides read TGCAGTGCTCCAGGGACAGGGGCGACAGAAGATACGCAGTATTTT. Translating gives CSAPGTGATEDTQYF.